This T cell receptor (beta chain) originates from a study of cytomegalovirus exposure and HLA in healthy donors. Worth noting for this clone: Its antigen is as yet unknown.

The CDR3 sequence is 16 residues long. Germline lookup yields CDR1 LNHDA and CDR2 SQIVND (reference sequence). The junction had 11 bases not matched to a gene; V was cut back by 5 bases and J by 7 bases. Regarding donors, all were healthy bone marrow donors. The PCR was carried out with 60 Vbeta primers and 13 Jbeta primers. The method was immunoSEQ multiplex PCR; TCRdb's version includes in-frame clones alone and lacks a portion of them. The data show under 200,000 clones, 75% to 80% seen once. General study points: Cytomegalovirus status was reportedly diagnosed by the classifier with high specificity and sensitivity.

This sequence originates from a woman aged 40-49 years in good health and CMV-seropositive. The sequenced sample was PBMCs. The V gene is TRBV19, the J gene TRBJ1-5; 10 bases align to TRBD1. CDR3 DNA: TGTGCCAGTAGTGCCCCGGGACAGGGGAAAGAACAGCCCCAGCATTTT. Protein sequence: CASSAPGQGKEQPQHF.